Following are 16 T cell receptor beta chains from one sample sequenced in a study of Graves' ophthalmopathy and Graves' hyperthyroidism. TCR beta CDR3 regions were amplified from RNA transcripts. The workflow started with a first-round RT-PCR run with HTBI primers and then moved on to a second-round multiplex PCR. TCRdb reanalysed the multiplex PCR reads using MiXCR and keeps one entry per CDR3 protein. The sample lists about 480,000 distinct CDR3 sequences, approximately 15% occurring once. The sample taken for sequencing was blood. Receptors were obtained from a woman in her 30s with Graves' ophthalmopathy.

The CDR3 reads CASSLGAAGFGYEQYF. The CDR3 coding sequence is TGTGCCAGCAGCTTGGGCGCCGCGGGGTTCGGCTACGAGCAGTACTTC. This chain links TRBV5-4 with TRBJ2-7; possible D gene TRBD2, 6 bases. Trimming removed 0 bases at V and 3 bases at J, with 16 bases between. Looked up from germline, CDR1 is SGHNT and CDR2 is YYREEE (reference sequence). The CDR3 is made up of 16 amino acids. Full variable domain (rest looked up from reference TRBV5-4 and TRBJ2-7): ETGVTQSPTHLIKTRGQQVTLRCSSQSGHNTVSWYQQALGQGPQFIFQYYREEENGRGNFPPRFSGLQFPNYSSELNVNALELDDSALYLCASSLGAAGFGYEQYFGPGTRLTVT.

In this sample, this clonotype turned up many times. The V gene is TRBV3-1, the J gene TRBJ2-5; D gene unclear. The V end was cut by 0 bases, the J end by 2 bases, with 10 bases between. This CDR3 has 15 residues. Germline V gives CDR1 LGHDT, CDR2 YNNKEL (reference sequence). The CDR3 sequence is CASSQDWARQETQYF. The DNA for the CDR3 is TGTGCCAGCAGCCAAGATTGGGCCAGGCAAGAGACCCAGTACTTC.

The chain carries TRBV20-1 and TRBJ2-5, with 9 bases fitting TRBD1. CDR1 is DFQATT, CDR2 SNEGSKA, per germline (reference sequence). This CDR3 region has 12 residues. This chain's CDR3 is CNLGQGQETQYF. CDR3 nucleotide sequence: TGCAACCTGGGACAGGGCCAAGAGACCCAGTACTTC.

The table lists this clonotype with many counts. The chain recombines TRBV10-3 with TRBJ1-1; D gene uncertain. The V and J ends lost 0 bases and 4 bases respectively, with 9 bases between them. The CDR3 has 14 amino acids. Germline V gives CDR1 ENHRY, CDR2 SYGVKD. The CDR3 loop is CAISESVLSTEAFF. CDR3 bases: TGTGCCATCAGTGAGTCAGTTTTGAGCACTGAAGCTTTCTTT.

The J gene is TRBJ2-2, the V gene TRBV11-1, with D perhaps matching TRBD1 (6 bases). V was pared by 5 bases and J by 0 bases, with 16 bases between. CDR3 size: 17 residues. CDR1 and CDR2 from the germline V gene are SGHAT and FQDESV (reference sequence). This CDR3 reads CASSPSQGQANTGELFF. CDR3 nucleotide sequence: TGTGCCAGCAGCCCCTCGCAGGGGCAGGCGAACACCGGGGAGCTGTTTTTT. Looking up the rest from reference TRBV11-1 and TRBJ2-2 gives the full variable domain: EAEVAQSPRYKITEKSQAVAFWCDPISGHATLYWYRQILGQGPELLVQFQDESVVDDSQLPKDRFSAERLKGVDSTLKIQPAELGDSAMYLCASSPSQGQANTGELFFGEGSRLTVL.

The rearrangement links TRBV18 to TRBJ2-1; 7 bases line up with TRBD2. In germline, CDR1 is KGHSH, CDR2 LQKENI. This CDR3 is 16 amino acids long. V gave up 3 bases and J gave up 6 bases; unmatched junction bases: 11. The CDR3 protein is CASSPLGASGPNEQFF. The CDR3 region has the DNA TGTGCCAGCTCACCCCTAGGGGCTAGCGGACCCAATGAGCAGTTCTTC. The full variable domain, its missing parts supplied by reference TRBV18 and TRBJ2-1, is NAGVMQNPRHLVRRRGQEARLRCSPMKGHSHVYWYRQLPEEGLKFMVYLQKENIIDESGMPKERFSAEFPKEGPSILRIQQVVRGDSAAYFCASSPLGASGPNEQFFGPGTRLTVL.

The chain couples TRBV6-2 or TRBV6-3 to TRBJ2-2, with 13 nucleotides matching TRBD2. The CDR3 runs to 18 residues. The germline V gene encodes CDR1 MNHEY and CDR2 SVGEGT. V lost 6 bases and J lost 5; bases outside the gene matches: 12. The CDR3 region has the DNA TGTGCCAGCAGCCCCGCACTAGCGGGGGGGCCGGGGACCGGGGAGCTGTTTTTT. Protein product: CASSPALAGGPGTGELFF.

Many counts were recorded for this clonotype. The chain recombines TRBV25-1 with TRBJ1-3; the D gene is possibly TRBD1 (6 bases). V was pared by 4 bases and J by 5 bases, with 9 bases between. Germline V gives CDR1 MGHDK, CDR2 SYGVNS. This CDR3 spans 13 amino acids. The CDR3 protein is CASSVGGRNTIYF. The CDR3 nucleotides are TGTGCCAGCAGTGTCGGGGGCCGAAACACCATATATTTT.

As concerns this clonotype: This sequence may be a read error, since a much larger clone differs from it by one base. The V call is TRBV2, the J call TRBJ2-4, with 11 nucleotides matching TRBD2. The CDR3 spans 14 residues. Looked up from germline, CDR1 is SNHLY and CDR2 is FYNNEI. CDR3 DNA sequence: TGTGCCAGTTACCTAGCGGGGGGTAAAAACATTAAGTACTTC. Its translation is CASYLAGGKNIKYF.

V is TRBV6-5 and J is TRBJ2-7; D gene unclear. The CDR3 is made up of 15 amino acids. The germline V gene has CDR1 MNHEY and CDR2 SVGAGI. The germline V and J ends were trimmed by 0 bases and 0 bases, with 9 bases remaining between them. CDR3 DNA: TGTGCCAGCAGTTACTCCGCCGGACCCTCCTACGAGCAGTACTTC. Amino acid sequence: CASSYSAGPSYEQYF.

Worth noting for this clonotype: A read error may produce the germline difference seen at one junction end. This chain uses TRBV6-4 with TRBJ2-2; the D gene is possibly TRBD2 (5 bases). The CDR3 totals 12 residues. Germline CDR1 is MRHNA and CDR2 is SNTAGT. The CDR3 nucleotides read TGTGCCAGCAAGGGCCCCACCGGGGATCTGTTTTTT. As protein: CASKGPTGDLFF.

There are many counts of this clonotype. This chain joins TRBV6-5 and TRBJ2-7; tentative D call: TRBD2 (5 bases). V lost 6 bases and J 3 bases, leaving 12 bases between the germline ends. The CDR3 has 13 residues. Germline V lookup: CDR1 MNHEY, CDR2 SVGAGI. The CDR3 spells CASRGTDFYEQYF. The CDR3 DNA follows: TGTGCCAGCAGAGGTACGGACTTCTACGAGCAGTACTTC.

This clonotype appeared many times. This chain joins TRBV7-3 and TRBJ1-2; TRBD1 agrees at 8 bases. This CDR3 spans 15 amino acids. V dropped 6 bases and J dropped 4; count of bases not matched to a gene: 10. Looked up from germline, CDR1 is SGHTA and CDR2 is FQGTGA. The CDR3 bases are TGTGCCAGCAGGGATCCAGGGGGCATGAGCTATGGCTACACCTTC. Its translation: CASRDPGGMSYGYTF. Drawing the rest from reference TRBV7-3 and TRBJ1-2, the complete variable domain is GAGVSQTPSNKVTEKGKYVELRCDPISGHTALYWYRQSLGQGPEFLIYFQGTGAADDSGLPNDRFFAVRPEGSVSTLKIQRTERGDSAVYLCASRDPGGMSYGYTFGSGTRLTVV.

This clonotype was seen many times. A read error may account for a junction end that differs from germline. Here the CDR3 reads CASSQGQDSYEQYF. Here the CDR3 DNA reads TGTGCCAGCAGTCAGGGACAGGATTCCTACGAGCAGTACTTC. This chain links TRBV4-1 with TRBJ2-7; 8 positions match TRBD1. The CDR3 has 14 amino acids. In germline, CDR1 is MGHRA, CDR2 YSYEKL.

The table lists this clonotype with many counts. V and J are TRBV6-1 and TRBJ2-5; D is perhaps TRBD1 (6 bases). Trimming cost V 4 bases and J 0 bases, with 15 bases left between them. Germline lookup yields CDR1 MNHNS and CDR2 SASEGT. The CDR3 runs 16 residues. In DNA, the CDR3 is TGTGCCAGCAGTGTATATACCGGGACAAACCAAGAGACCCAGTACTTC. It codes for CASSVYTGTNQETQYF.

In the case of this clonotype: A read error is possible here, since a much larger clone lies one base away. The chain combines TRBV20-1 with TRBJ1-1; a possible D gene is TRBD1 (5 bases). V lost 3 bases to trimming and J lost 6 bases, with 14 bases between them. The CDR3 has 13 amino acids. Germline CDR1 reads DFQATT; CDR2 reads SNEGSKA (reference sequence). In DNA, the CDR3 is TGCAGTGCTAGTGGAGGGGCGGACTCTGAAGCTTTCTTT. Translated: CSASGGADSEAFF.